A selection of T cell receptor beta chains follows, all from one sample in a study of lymphopenia after photon versus proton radiotherapy. TCRdb keeps only in-frame clones here, not all; method: immunoSEQ multiplex PCR. The sample has roughly 18,000 clones, roughly four fifths seen once. The sequences come from peripheral blood, collected from a patient treated with photon-based radiotherapy. The receptors were gathered from a woman aged 45-59 years with pancreatic cancer. Both conserved end residues are part of each CDR3. Each record gives: J gene, clone size, V gene, D gene, CDR3 protein, CDR3 DNA. A D gene is named only where the DNA matches it firmly. Size tells how often a clone was seen (once, few, many) or the class of an expanded clone, and some rows leave it out.

J gene: TRBJ1-2; clone size: NA; V gene: TRBV5-6; D gene: TRBD1; CDR3 protein: CASSLYRSYGTVVNYGYTF; CDR3 DNA: TGTGCCAGCAGCTTGTATAGAAGCTACGGGACAGTTGTTAACTATGGCTACACCTTC
J gene: TRBJ2-1; clone size: once; V gene: TRBV6-6; D gene: TRBD2; CDR3 protein: CASSTTSGSYNEQFF; CDR3 DNA: TGTGCCAGCAGTACAACTAGCGGGAGTTACAATGAGCAGTTCTTC
J gene: TRBJ1-1; clone size: NA; V gene: TRBV7-9; D gene: NA; CDR3 protein: CASSLTPAGTLGRNTEAFF; CDR3 DNA: TGTGCCAGCAGCTTAACCCCCGCTGGGACCCTTGGGAGGAACACTGAAGCCTTCTTT
J gene: TRBJ1-2; clone size: few; V gene: TRBV14; D gene: TRBD1; CDR3 protein: CASSQRIQGGGYTF; CDR3 DNA: TGTGCCAGCAGCCAAAGGATCCAGGGGGGCGGCTACACCTTC
J gene: TRBJ1-5; clone size: NA; V gene: TRBV7-2; D gene: NA; CDR3 protein: CASSETPGSNQPQHF; CDR3 DNA: TGTGCCAGCAGCGAGACCCCTGGGAGCAATCAGCCCCAGCATTTT
J gene: TRBJ2-1; clone size: NA; V gene: TRBV19; D gene: NA; CDR3 protein: CASHAHFDNEQFF; CDR3 DNA: TGTGCCAGCCATGCCCACTTCGACAATGAGCAGTTCTTC
J gene: TRBJ2-5; clone size: NA; V gene: TRBV4-1; D gene: TRBD2; CDR3 protein: CASSPTPGLAGDRETQYF; CDR3 DNA: TGCGCCAGCAGCCCTACCCCGGGACTAGCGGGCGATCGAGAGACCCAGTACTTC
J gene: TRBJ2-1; clone size: NA; V gene: TRBV7-2; D gene: NA; CDR3 protein: CASSLEGYGSYNEQFF; CDR3 DNA: TGTGCCAGCAGCTTAGAGGGGTACGGCTCCTACAATGAGCAGTTCTTC
J gene: TRBJ2-3; clone size: NA; V gene: TRBV28; D gene: TRBD1; CDR3 protein: CASTTTGAQYF; CDR3 DNA: TGTGCCAGCACCACGACAGGGGCGCAGTATTTT
J gene: TRBJ1-4; clone size: NA; V gene: TRBV6-1; D gene: NA; CDR3 protein: CASRIGTDEKLFF; CDR3 DNA: TGTGCCAGCAGGATCGGGACGGATGAAAAACTGTTTTTT
J gene: TRBJ1-1; clone size: NA; V gene: TRBV7-6; D gene: NA; CDR3 protein: CASSRLGAGKNTEAFF; CDR3 DNA: TGTGCCAGCAGCCGCCTAGGGGCAGGCAAGAACACTGAAGCTTTCTTT
J gene: TRBJ2-1; clone size: NA; V gene: TRBV15; D gene: TRBD2; CDR3 protein: CATSRESSGYNEQFF; CDR3 DNA: TGTGCCACCAGCAGAGAATCTAGCGGGTACAATGAGCAGTTCTTC
J gene: TRBJ1-2; clone size: NA; V gene: TRBV5-4; D gene: NA; CDR3 protein: CASSLAAGNVGGYTF; CDR3 DNA: TGTGCCAGCAGCTTGGCGGCAGGGAACGTAGGTGGCTACACCTTC
J gene: TRBJ2-3; clone size: NA; V gene: TRBV6-5; D gene: TRBD2; CDR3 protein: CASRTLAEGTDTQYF; CDR3 DNA: TGTGCCAGCAGGACCCTAGCGGAGGGCACAGATACGCAGTATTTT
J gene: TRBJ1-1; clone size: NA; V gene: TRBV7-2; D gene: NA; CDR3 protein: CASRERSGMNTEAFF; CDR3 DNA: TGTGCCAGCAGGGAACGGAGTGGAATGAACACTGAAGCTTTCTTT
J gene: TRBJ2-5; clone size: NA; V gene: TRBV29-1; D gene: NA; CDR3 protein: CSVESGETQYF; CDR3 DNA: TGCAGCGTTGAGAGCGGAGAGACCCAGTACTTC
J gene: TRBJ1-1; clone size: NA; V gene: TRBV6-5; D gene: TRBD1; CDR3 protein: CASNPSRTGGTEAFF; CDR3 DNA: TGTGCCAGCAATCCCTCTCGGACAGGGGGCACTGAAGCTTTCTTT
J gene: TRBJ2-7; clone size: NA; V gene: TRBV28; D gene: TRBD1; CDR3 protein: CASSLEGTGSYEQYF; CDR3 DNA: TGTGCCAGCAGTTTAGAGGGGACAGGCTCCTACGAGCAGTACTTC
J gene: TRBJ2-7; clone size: NA; V gene: TRBV4-1; D gene: TRBD1; CDR3 protein: CASSRSQDREDEQYF; CDR3 DNA: TGCGCCAGCAGCCGCAGTCAGGACAGGGAGGACGAGCAGTACTTC
J gene: TRBJ2-3; clone size: NA; V gene: TRBV29-1; D gene: TRBD2; CDR3 protein: CSAGTSEHTDTQYF; CDR3 DNA: TGCAGCGCGGGGACTAGCGAGCACACAGATACGCAGTATTTT
J gene: TRBJ2-1; clone size: NA; V gene: TRBV18; D gene: TRBD2; CDR3 protein: CASSPPGTRGSFDEQFF; CDR3 DNA: TGTGCCAGCTCACCACCGGGGACTAGAGGGAGTTTCGATGAGCAGTTCTTC
J gene: TRBJ2-7; clone size: NA; V gene: TRBV19; D gene: NA; CDR3 protein: CASSISGTEQYF; CDR3 DNA: TGTGCCAGTAGTATTTCAGGGACCGAGCAGTACTTC
J gene: TRBJ2-1; clone size: NA; V gene: TRBV30; D gene: NA; CDR3 protein: CAWSRGNEQFF; CDR3 DNA: TGTGCCTGGAGTCGTGGGAATGAGCAGTTCTTC
J gene: TRBJ2-1; clone size: NA; V gene: TRBV28; D gene: NA; CDR3 protein: CASSPRRRQSSYNEQFF; CDR3 DNA: TGTGCCAGCAGCCCCCGAAGGAGACAGAGCTCCTACAATGAGCAGTTCTTC
J gene: TRBJ2-1; clone size: NA; V gene: TRBV6-6; D gene: NA; CDR3 protein: CASSRRGELVVEQFF; CDR3 DNA: TGTGCCAGCAGCCGGAGAGGGGAACTAGTAGTTGAGCAGTTCTTC
J gene: TRBJ2-1; clone size: few; V gene: TRBV11-1; D gene: TRBD2; CDR3 protein: CASSLFRGRDAYNEQFF; CDR3 DNA: TGTGCCAGCAGCTTATTTCGAGGGAGGGACGCCTACAATGAGCAGTTCTTC
J gene: TRBJ1-4; clone size: NA; V gene: TRBV15; D gene: NA; CDR3 protein: CATSRDRAGSGEKLFF; CDR3 DNA: TGTGCCACCAGCAGAGATAGGGCAGGGTCGGGGGAAAAACTGTTTTTT
J gene: TRBJ2-7; clone size: NA; V gene: TRBV19; D gene: TRBD1; CDR3 protein: CASSSGQGIAYEQYF; CDR3 DNA: TGTGCCAGTTCCTCCGGACAGGGTATCGCCTACGAGCAGTACTTC
J gene: TRBJ2-3; clone size: NA; V gene: TRBV4-1; D gene: TRBD2; CDR3 protein: CASSHPWGAGVEDTQYF; CDR3 DNA: TGCGCCAGCAGCCACCCCTGGGGAGCGGGAGTTGAAGATACGCAGTATTTT
J gene: TRBJ2-7; clone size: few; V gene: TRBV5-6; D gene: NA; CDR3 protein: CASSLAGGTYEQYF; CDR3 DNA: TGTGCCAGCAGCTTGGCTGGGGGAACCTACGAGCAGTACTTC
J gene: TRBJ1-1; clone size: once; V gene: TRBV15; D gene: NA; CDR3 protein: CATSRGALNTEAFF; CDR3 DNA: TGTGCCACCAGCAGAGGGGCTTTGAACACTGAAGCTTTCTTT
J gene: TRBJ1-5; clone size: NA; V gene: TRBV2; D gene: TRBD1; CDR3 protein: CASSIGTASNQPQHF; CDR3 DNA: TGTGCCAGCAGTATCGGGACAGCTAGCAATCAGCCCCAGCATTTT
J gene: TRBJ1-5; clone size: NA; V gene: TRBV7-8; D gene: NA; CDR3 protein: CASSLEGYGQPQHF; CDR3 DNA: TGTGCCAGCAGCTTAGAAGGGTATGGGCAGCCCCAGCATTTT
J gene: TRBJ2-7; clone size: few; V gene: TRBV28; D gene: TRBD2; CDR3 protein: CASSLLSGSEIDEQYF; CDR3 DNA: TGTGCCAGCAGTTTATTAAGCGGGAGTGAGATCGACGAGCAGTACTTC
J gene: TRBJ2-1; clone size: NA; V gene: TRBV28; D gene: NA; CDR3 protein: CASSLPTGNEQFF; CDR3 DNA: TGTGCCAGCAGTTTACCCACTGGCAATGAGCAGTTCTTC
J gene: TRBJ2-4; clone size: once; V gene: TRBV7-9; D gene: TRBD1; CDR3 protein: CASSQGQGQGVSAKNIQYF; CDR3 DNA: TGTGCCAGCAGCCAAGGACAAGGGCAGGGGGTGTCGGCCAAAAACATTCAGTACTTC
J gene: TRBJ1-2; clone size: NA; V gene: TRBV13; D gene: TRBD1; CDR3 protein: CASSSGTGSDYGYTF; CDR3 DNA: TGTGCCAGCAGCTCCGGGACAGGGAGTGACTATGGCTACACCTTC
J gene: TRBJ2-7; clone size: NA; V gene: TRBV9; D gene: TRBD2; CDR3 protein: CASSVGTSLYEQYF; CDR3 DNA: TGTGCCAGCAGCGTTGGGACTAGCTTATACGAGCAGTACTTC
J gene: TRBJ1-5; clone size: once; V gene: TRBV5-4; D gene: NA; CDR3 protein: CASSTGPSGGNQPQHF; CDR3 DNA: TGTGCCAGCTCGACAGGCCCATCGGGGGGCAATCAGCCCCAGCATTTT
J gene: TRBJ2-1; clone size: NA; V gene: TRBV27; D gene: NA; CDR3 protein: CASSFGQGGHNEQFF; CDR3 DNA: TGTGCCAGCAGTTTTGGTCAGGGAGGCCACAATGAGCAGTTCTTC
J gene: TRBJ1-1; clone size: few; V gene: TRBV27; D gene: NA; CDR3 protein: CASSLGGAQTEAFF; CDR3 DNA: TGTGCCAGCAGTTTAGGGGGGGCCCAAACTGAAGCTTTCTTT
J gene: TRBJ1-2; clone size: NA; V gene: TRBV7-9; D gene: NA; CDR3 protein: CASSFGAGDYGYTF; CDR3 DNA: TGTGCCAGCAGCTTTGGGGCGGGTGACTATGGCTACACCTTC
J gene: TRBJ1-3; clone size: NA; V gene: TRBV18; D gene: NA; CDR3 protein: CASSNKGPGSGNTIYF; CDR3 DNA: TGTGCCAGCTCAAATAAGGGCCCGGGCTCTGGAAACACCATATATTTT
J gene: TRBJ2-7; clone size: NA; V gene: TRBV4-2; D gene: NA; CDR3 protein: CASSQGAVNEQYF; CDR3 DNA: TGTGCCAGCAGCCAAGGGGCAGTAAACGAGCAGTACTTC
J gene: TRBJ2-7; clone size: NA; V gene: TRBV5-1; D gene: TRBD1; CDR3 protein: CASSPGEGAREQYF; CDR3 DNA: TGCGCCAGCAGCCCCGGAGAGGGGGCGCGTGAGCAGTACTTC
J gene: TRBJ2-1; clone size: NA; V gene: TRBV15; D gene: NA; CDR3 protein: CAAGLNNEQFF; CDR3 DNA: TGTGCCGCAGGATTAAACAATGAGCAGTTCTTC
J gene: TRBJ2-3; clone size: NA; V gene: TRBV18; D gene: NA; CDR3 protein: CASSPSPARTDTQYF; CDR3 DNA: TGTGCCAGCTCACCCTCGCCCGCTCGAACAGATACGCAGTATTTT
J gene: TRBJ1-6; clone size: NA; V gene: TRBV28; D gene: NA; CDR3 protein: CASSPIRVLRSPLHF; CDR3 DNA: TGTGCCAGCAGCCCAATCCGGGTCCTCCGGTCACCCCTCCACTTT
J gene: TRBJ2-5; clone size: NA; V gene: TRBV11-2; D gene: TRBD2; CDR3 protein: CASSPGTSGSEETQYF; CDR3 DNA: TGTGCCAGCAGCCCCGGGACTAGCGGGAGCGAAGAGACCCAGTACTTC